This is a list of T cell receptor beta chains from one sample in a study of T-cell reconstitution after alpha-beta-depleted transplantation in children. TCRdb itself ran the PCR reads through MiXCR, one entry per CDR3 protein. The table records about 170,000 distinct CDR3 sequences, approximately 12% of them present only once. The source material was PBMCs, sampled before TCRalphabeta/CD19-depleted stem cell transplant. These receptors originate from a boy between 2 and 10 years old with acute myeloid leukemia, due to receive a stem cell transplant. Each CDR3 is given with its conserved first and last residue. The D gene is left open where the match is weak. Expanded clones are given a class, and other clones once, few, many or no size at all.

DNA: TGTGCCAGCAGCCTAGGACCGGACACTGAAGCTTTCTTT; CDR3: CASSLGPDTEAFF; D: -; size: many; V: TRBV27; J: TRBJ1-1
DNA: TGCGCCAGCAGCTTGGAAAGTAGCGGGTTCGCGAACACCGGGGAGCTGTTTTTT; CDR3: CASSLESSGFANTGELFF; D: TRBD2; size: many; V: TRBV5-1; J: TRBJ2-2
DNA: TGTGCCAGCAGTTACACCGGACGGTCAACTAATGAAAAACTGTTTTTT; CDR3: CASSYTGRSTNEKLFF; D: -; size: many; V: TRBV6-5; J: TRBJ1-4
DNA: TGTGCCAGCAGCCTATGGACTAGCGTGGATGAGCAGTTCTTC; CDR3: CASSLWTSVDEQFF; D: TRBD2; size: many; V: TRBV7-2; J: TRBJ2-1
DNA: TGCAGCGGGGAACTGGGACTAGCGGGAGGGGTGGTAACAGATACGCAGTATTTT; CDR3: CSGELGLAGGVVTDTQYF; D: TRBD2; size: few; V: TRBV29-1; J: TRBJ2-3
DNA: TGCGCCAGCAGCCAAAAGCGGGAAAGCGGGGAGCTGTTTTTT; CDR3: CASSQKRESGELFF; D: TRBD2; size: many; V: TRBV4-1; J: TRBJ2-2
DNA: TGTGCCAGCAGCTTAGTGAGGGGGGACCTCCGGGGCGAGCAGTTCTTC; CDR3: CASSLVRGDLRGEQFF; D: -; size: many; V: TRBV11-2; J: TRBJ2-1
DNA: TGTGCCAGCGAAACCCACTATGGCTACACCTTC; CDR3: CASETHYGYTF; D: -; size: -; V: TRBV7-2; J: TRBJ1-2
DNA: TGCAGTGCTCCGACAGGGGGCAATAATAATTCACCCCTCCACTTT; CDR3: CSAPTGGNNNSPLHF; D: TRBD1; size: many; V: TRBV20-1; J: TRBJ1-6
DNA: TGTGCCAGCACTAGAACCATTTTCGGCTATGGCTACACCTTC; CDR3: CASTRTIFGYGYTF; D: -; size: many; V: TRBV6-1; J: TRBJ1-2
DNA: TGTGCCAGCAGCGGATCTAGCGGGAGGCGAGAGACCCAGTACTTC; CDR3: CASSGSSGRRETQYF; D: TRBD2; size: many; V: TRBV7-2; J: TRBJ2-5
DNA: TGCAGTGCTAGAGCTCACAGGGTAGCTGAAGCTTCCTTT; CDR3: CSARAHRVAEASF; D: -; size: -; V: TRBV20-1; J: TRBJ1-1
DNA: TGTGCCAGCAGTACCCCGGGGACAGGAACTCATGGCTACACCTTC; CDR3: CASSTPGTGTHGYTF; D: TRBD1; size: many; V: TRBV28; J: TRBJ1-2
DNA: TGTGCCAGCAGTAACAGGGGCACCGGCACAGATACGCAGTATTTT; CDR3: CASSNRGTGTDTQYF; D: TRBD1; size: many; V: TRBV9; J: TRBJ2-3
DNA: TGCAGTGCTAGGGCCCTCCAAGAGACCCAGTACTTC; CDR3: CSARALQETQYF; D: -; size: many; V: TRBV20-1; J: TRBJ2-5
DNA: TGTGCCAGCAGCTTTGACTCGGCCGGGGAGCTGTTTTTT; CDR3: CASSFDSAGELFF; D: -; size: many; V: TRBV5-4; J: TRBJ2-2
DNA: TGTGCTAGTGGTTCCTCCCCAGGGGGTGAGGACACTGAAGCTTTCTTT; CDR3: CASGSSPGGEDTEAFF; D: TRBD1; size: -; V: TRBV12-5; J: TRBJ1-1
DNA: TGTGCTAGCAGCTTAGATGCCGGGGAGCTGTTTTTT; CDR3: CASSLDAGELFF; D: -; size: many; V: TRBV7-7; J: TRBJ2-2
DNA: TGCGCCAGCAGCCGAAACCGGGGACAGGGGGCGACTGGCTACACCTTC; CDR3: CASSRNRGQGATGYTF; D: TRBD1; size: many; V: TRBV5-1; J: TRBJ1-2
DNA: TGTGCCAGCGGCCGGGACACCTACGAGCAGTACTTC; CDR3: CASGRDTYEQYF; D: -; size: many; V: TRBV2; J: TRBJ2-7
DNA: TGCGCCAGCAGACTTCTCGTAGTCGGCGAGCAGTACTTC; CDR3: CASRLLVVGEQYF; D: -; size: many; V: TRBV5-1; J: TRBJ2-7
DNA: TGTGCCAGTAGTATATTTGCGGGTTCCTCCTACGAGCAGTACTTC; CDR3: CASSIFAGSSYEQYF; D: -; size: many; V: TRBV19; J: TRBJ2-7
DNA: TGTGCCAGCAGTTATTGGGGCCCTAGGGATGAGCAGTTCTTC; CDR3: CASSYWGPRDEQFF; D: -; size: many; V: TRBV27; J: TRBJ2-1
DNA: TGTGCCAGCAGCTTGACGATCGACTCGGGGACTGGAAACACCATATATTTT; CDR3: CASSLTIDSGTGNTIYF; D: -; size: many; V: TRBV7-9; J: TRBJ1-3
DNA: TGTGCCAGCAGCCTAACACCCGGACAGGGCGAAGCTTTCTTT; CDR3: CASSLTPGQGEAFF; D: TRBD1; size: few; V: TRBV7-3; J: TRBJ1-1
DNA: TGTGCCAGCTCACAACTAGTTGGAGACTACAATGAGCAGTTCTTC; CDR3: CASSQLVGDYNEQFF; D: -; size: many; V: TRBV18; J: TRBJ2-1
DNA: TGTGCCAGCAGCCAAGGCAGGGGAAGTCAGCCCCAGCATTTT; CDR3: CASSQGRGSQPQHF; D: -; size: many; V: TRBV3-1; J: TRBJ1-5
DNA: TGCAGTGCTACACAGGGATACAGCTATGGCTACACCTTC; CDR3: CSATQGYSYGYTF; D: -; size: many; V: TRBV20-1; J: TRBJ1-2
DNA: TGTGCCAGCAGTTTCAGGCGGGAGGACCATCAAGAGACCCAGTACTTC; CDR3: CASSFRREDHQETQYF; D: TRBD2; size: many; V: TRBV28; J: TRBJ2-5
DNA: TGTGCCAGCAGCCAAGATCGGAGTTTCGGGTTCACCTTC; CDR3: CASSQDRSFGFTF; D: -; size: many; V: TRBV3-1; J: TRBJ1-2
DNA: TGTGCCAGCAGAGCTGACAGAAACTATGGCTACACCTTC; CDR3: CASRADRNYGYTF; D: -; size: many; V: TRBV11-2; J: TRBJ1-2
DNA: TGTGCCAGCAGCCGGGGGGACCAGGGGCGTGCGTATGGCTACACCTTC; CDR3: CASSRGDQGRAYGYTF; D: -; size: many; V: TRBV7-9; J: TRBJ1-2
DNA: TGTGCCAGTAGTCTGCGGGACTCAGGCTTGCTCTCTGGGGCCAACGTCCTGACTTTC; CDR3: CASSLRDSGLLSGANVLTF; D: -; size: -; V: TRBV19; J: TRBJ2-6
DNA: TGTGCCAGCAGTTTAAGGCAGGGGAATCAGCCCCAGCATTTT; CDR3: CASSLRQGNQPQHF; D: -; size: many; V: TRBV12-3/TRBV12-4; J: TRBJ1-5
DNA: TGTGCCAGCAGCTGGTCGAACTATATTCTGGGGACTGAAGCTTTCTTT; CDR3: CASSWSNYILGTEAFF; D: -; size: many; V: TRBV5-5; J: TRBJ1-1
DNA: TGCAGTGCCGGGGCTCGGGAGCGGGGTTTCGATACGCAGTATTTT; CDR3: CSAGARERGFDTQYF; D: TRBD2; size: many; V: TRBV20-1; J: TRBJ2-3
DNA: TGTGCCAGCAGTTTAGGGGGGAGCCCGTCCTACGAGCAGTACTTC; CDR3: CASSLGGSPSYEQYF; D: -; size: many; V: TRBV28; J: TRBJ2-7
DNA: TGTGCCAGCAGTTTCGGGGACAGGACGAATCAGCCCCAGCATTTT; CDR3: CASSFGDRTNQPQHF; D: TRBD1; size: many; V: TRBV28; J: TRBJ1-5
DNA: TGTGCCAGCAGCCAAGACAGGGGGCGTGAAAAACTGTTTTTT; CDR3: CASSQDRGREKLFF; D: TRBD1; size: many; V: TRBV7-9; J: TRBJ1-4
DNA: TGCGCCAGCAGCCAAGGGGGCCGGGGCTACACCTTC; CDR3: CASSQGGRGYTF; D: -; size: many; V: TRBV4-1; J: TRBJ1-2
DNA: TGTGCCAGCAGCGCCTCAGCGGGGAGAAACAATGAGCAGTTCTTC; CDR3: CASSASAGRNNEQFF; D: TRBD2; size: few; V: TRBV11-2; J: TRBJ2-1
DNA: TGTGCCAGCAGTTCCTCCAGGCTGAAACGAGAAGCTTTCTTT; CDR3: CASSSSRLKREAFF; D: -; size: many; V: TRBV12-3/TRBV12-4; J: TRBJ1-1
DNA: TGTGCTAGCAGCTTGCTTGAACCAGAGACCCAGTACTTC; CDR3: CASSLLEPETQYF; D: -; size: many; V: TRBV7-7; J: TRBJ2-5
DNA: TGTGCCAGCAGCCAAGATACTAGCGGGGAAAGCACAGATACGCAGTATTTT; CDR3: CASSQDTSGESTDTQYF; D: TRBD2; size: many; V: TRBV3-1; J: TRBJ2-3
DNA: TGTGCCAGCAGCTTAGCTATTGACATCTCCTACAATGAGCAGTTCTTC; CDR3: CASSLAIDISYNEQFF; D: -; size: many; V: TRBV11-2; J: TRBJ2-1
DNA: TGTGCCACCGGTCACGGGGGGGACAATGAGCAGTTCTTC; CDR3: CATGHGGDNEQFF; D: TRBD2; size: many; V: TRBV15; J: TRBJ2-1
DNA: TGTGCCAGCAGACAGACAGGGGGCACTGAAGCTTTCTTT; CDR3: CASRQTGGTEAFF; D: TRBD1; size: many; V: TRBV7-9; J: TRBJ1-1
DNA: TGCAGTGCACCGCCGGGACAGGGTAGGGGGACCCAGTACTTC; CDR3: CSAPPGQGRGTQYF; D: TRBD1; size: many; V: TRBV20-1; J: TRBJ2-5
DNA: TGTGCCAGCAGCTCAGAAACTAGCGGGAGGCAGTTCTTC; CDR3: CASSSETSGRQFF; D: TRBD2; size: -; V: TRBV5-6; J: TRBJ2-1
DNA: TGTGCCAGCAGCCGACGGACTGCCACAGATACGCAGTATTTT; CDR3: CASSRRTATDTQYF; D: -; size: many; V: TRBV14; J: TRBJ2-3
DNA: TGTGCCAGCAGCAGCCGACAGGGGAGCTCTGGGGCCAACGTCCTGACTTTC; CDR3: CASSSRQGSSGANVLTF; D: TRBD1; size: many; V: TRBV9; J: TRBJ2-6